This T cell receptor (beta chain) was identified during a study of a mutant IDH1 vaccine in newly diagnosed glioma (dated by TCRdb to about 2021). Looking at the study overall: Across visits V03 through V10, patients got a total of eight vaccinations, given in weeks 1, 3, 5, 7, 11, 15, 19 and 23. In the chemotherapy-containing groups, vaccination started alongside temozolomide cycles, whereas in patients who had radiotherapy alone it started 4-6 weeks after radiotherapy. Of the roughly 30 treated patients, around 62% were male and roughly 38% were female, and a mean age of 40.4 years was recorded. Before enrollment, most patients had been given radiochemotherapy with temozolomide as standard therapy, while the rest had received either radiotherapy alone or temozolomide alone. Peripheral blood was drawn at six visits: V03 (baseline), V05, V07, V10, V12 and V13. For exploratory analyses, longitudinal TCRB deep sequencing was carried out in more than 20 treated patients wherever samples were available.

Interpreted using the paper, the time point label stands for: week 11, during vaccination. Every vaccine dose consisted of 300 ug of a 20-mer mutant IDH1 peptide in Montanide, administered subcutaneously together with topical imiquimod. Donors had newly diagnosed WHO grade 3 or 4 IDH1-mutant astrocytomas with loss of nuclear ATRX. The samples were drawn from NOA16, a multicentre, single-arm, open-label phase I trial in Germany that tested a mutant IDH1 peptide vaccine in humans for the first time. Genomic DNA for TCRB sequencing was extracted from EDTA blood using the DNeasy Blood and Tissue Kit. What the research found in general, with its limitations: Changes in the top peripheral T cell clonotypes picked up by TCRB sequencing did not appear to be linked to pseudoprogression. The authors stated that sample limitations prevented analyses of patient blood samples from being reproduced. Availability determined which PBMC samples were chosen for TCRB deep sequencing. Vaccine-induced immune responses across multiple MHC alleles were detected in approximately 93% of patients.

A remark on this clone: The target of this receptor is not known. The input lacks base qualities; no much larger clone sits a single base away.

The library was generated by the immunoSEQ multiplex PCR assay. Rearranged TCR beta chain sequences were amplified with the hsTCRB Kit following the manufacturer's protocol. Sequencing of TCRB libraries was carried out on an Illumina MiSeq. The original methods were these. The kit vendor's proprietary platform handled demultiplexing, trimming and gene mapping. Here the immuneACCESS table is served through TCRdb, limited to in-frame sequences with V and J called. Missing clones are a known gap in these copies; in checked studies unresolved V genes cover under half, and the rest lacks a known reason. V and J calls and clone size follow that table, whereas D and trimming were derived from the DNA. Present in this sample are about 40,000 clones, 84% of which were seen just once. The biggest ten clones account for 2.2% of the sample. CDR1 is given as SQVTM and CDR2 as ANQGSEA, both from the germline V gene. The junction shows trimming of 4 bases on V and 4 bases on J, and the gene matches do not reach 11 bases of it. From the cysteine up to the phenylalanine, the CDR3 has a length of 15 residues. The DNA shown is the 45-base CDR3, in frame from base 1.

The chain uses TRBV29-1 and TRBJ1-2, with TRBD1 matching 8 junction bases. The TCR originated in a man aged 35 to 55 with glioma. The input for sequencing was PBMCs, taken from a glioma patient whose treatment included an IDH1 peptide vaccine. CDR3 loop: CSVAGSRGLSYGYTF. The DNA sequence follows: TGCAGCGTTGCTGGGTCCAGGGGGCTATCCTATGGCTACACCTTC.